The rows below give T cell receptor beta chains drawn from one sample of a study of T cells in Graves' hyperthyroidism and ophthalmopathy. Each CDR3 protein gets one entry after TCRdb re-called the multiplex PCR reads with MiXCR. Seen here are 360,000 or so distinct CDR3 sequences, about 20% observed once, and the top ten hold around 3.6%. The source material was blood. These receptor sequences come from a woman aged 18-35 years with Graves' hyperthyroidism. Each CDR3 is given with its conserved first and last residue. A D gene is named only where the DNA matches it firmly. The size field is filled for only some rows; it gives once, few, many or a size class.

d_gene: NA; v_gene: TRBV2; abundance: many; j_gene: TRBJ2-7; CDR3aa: CASKPSWDEQYF; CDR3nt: TGTGCCAGCAAGCCCTCTTGGGACGAGCAGTACTTC
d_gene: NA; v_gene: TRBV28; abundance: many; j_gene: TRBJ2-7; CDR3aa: CASRHKGQDEQYF; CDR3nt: TGTGCCAGCAGACACAAAGGGCAGGACGAGCAGTACTTC
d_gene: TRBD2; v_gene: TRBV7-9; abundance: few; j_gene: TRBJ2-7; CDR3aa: CASSLNAGGPYEQYF; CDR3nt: TGTGCCAGCAGCTTAAATGCGGGGGGGCCTTACGAGCAGTACTTC
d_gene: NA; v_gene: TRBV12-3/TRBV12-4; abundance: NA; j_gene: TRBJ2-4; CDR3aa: CASSWGKNIKYF; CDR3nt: TGTGCCAGCAGTTGGGGCAAAAACATTAAGTACTTC
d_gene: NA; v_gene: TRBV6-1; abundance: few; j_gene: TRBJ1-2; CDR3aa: CASQRTSLDYGYTF; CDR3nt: TGTGCCAGCCAAAGGACGAGTTTGGACTATGGCTACACCTTC
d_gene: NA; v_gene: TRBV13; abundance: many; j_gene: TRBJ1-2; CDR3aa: CASSLLGVRDYGYTF; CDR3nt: TGTGCCAGCAGCCTCTTGGGGGTGAGGGACTATGGCTACACCTTC
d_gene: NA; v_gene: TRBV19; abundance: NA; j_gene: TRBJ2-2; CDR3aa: CASSSTRGGTGELFF; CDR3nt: TGTGCCAGTAGTAGCACACGGGGAGGCACCGGGGAGCTGTTTTTT
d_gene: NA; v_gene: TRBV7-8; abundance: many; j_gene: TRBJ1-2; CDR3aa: CASSRGVDGYTF; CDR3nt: TGTGCCAGCAGCCGCGGGGTAGATGGCTACACCTTC
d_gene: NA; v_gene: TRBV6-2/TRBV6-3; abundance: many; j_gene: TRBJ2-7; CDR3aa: CASSYLGQTITYEQYF; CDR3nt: TGTGCCAGCAGTTACTTAGGACAGACGATCACCTACGAGCAGTACTTC
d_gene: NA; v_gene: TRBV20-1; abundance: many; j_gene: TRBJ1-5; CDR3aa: CSALTVGRINQPQHF; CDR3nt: TGCAGTGCCTTAACGGTGGGACGGATAAATCAGCCCCAGCATTTT
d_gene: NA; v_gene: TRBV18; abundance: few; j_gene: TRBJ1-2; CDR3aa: CASRLGGTPNYGYTF; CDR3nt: TGTGCCAGCCGTCTCGGGGGGACCCCTAACTATGGCTACACCTTC
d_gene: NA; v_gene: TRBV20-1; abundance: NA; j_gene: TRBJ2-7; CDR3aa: CSTREVRDNEQYF; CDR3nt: TGCAGTACTAGAGAAGTCCGAGATAACGAGCAGTACTTC
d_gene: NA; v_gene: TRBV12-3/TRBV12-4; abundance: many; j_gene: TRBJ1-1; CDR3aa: CASSPPRGREAFF; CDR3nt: TGTGCCAGCAGCCCCCCGAGAGGCCGTGAAGCTTTCTTT
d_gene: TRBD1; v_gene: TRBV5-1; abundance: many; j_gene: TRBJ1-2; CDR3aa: CASSAGQGAYGYTF; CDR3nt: TGCGCCAGCAGCGCCGGACAGGGGGCGTATGGCTACACCTTC
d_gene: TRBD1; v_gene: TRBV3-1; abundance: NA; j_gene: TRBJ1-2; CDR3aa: CASSGTGRPPGYGYTF; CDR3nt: TGTGCCAGTTCCGGGACAGGGCGCCCTCCGGGCTATGGCTACACCTTC
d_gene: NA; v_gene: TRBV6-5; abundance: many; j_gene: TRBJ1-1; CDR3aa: CASSYENTEAFF; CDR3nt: TGTGCCAGCAGTTATGAGAACACTGAAGCTTTCTTT
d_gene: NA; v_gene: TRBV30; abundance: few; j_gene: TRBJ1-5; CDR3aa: CAWGRDSNQPQHF; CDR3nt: TGTGCCTGGGGGAGGGATAGCAATCAGCCCCAGCATTTT
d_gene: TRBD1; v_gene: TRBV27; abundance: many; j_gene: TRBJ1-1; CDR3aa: CASEDRGNTEAFF; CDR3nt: TGTGCCAGCGAGGACAGGGGGAACACTGAAGCTTTCTTT
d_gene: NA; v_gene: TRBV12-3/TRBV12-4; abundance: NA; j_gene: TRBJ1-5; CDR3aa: CASSPAGVQHQPQHF; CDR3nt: TGTGCCAGCAGCCCAGCAGGGGTACAGCATCAGCCCCAGCATTTT
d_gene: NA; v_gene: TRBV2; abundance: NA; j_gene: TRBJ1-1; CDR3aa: CASGPPPNTEACF; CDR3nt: TGTGCCAGCGGGCCTCCACCGAACACTGAAGCTTGCTTT
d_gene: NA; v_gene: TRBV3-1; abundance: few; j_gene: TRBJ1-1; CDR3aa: CASSQEGVVGEAFF; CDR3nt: TGTGCCAGCAGCCAAGAAGGGGTCGTGGGTGAAGCTTTCTTT
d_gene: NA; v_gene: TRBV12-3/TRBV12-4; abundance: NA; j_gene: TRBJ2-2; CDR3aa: CASSLIRTGELFF; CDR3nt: TGTGCCAGCAGTTTGATACGCACCGGGGAGCTGTTTTTT
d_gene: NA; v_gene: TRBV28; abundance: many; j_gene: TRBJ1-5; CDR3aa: CASSPSGTLSNQPQHF; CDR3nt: TGTGCCAGCAGTCCATCCGGGACACTTAGCAATCAGCCCCAGCATTTT
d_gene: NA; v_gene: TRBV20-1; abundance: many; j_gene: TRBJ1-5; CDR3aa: CSAARGPNNQPQHF; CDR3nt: TGCAGTGCGGCGCGGGGGCCGAACAATCAGCCCCAGCATTTT
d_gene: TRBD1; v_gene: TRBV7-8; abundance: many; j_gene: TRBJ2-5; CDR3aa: CASTPGQGETQYF; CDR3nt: TGTGCCAGCACCCCGGGACAGGGGGAGACCCAGTACTTC
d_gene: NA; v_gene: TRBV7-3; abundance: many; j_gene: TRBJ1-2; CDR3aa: CASSLSGANYGYTF; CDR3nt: TGTGCCAGCAGCTTATCCGGGGCCAACTATGGCTACACCTTC
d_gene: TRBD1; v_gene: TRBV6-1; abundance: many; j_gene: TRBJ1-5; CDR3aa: CASTGRGHWQPQHF; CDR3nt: TGTGCCAGCACAGGCAGGGGGCATTGGCAGCCCCAGCATTTT
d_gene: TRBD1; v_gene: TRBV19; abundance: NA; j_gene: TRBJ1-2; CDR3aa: CASSPRTGWHGYTF; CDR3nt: TGTGCCAGCAGCCCCCGGACAGGGTGGCACGGCTACACCTTC
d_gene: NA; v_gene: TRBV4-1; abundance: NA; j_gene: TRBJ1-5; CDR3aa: CASSQAEWQPQHF; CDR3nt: TGCGCCAGCAGCCAAGCGGAGTGGCAGCCCCAGCATTTT
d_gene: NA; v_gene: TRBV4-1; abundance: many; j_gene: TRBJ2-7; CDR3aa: CASSQVGSTSYAYEQYF; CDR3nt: TGCGCCAGCAGCCAAGTCGGATCGACGTCCTATGCCTACGAGCAGTACTTC
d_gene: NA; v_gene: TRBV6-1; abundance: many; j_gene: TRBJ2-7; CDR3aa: CASRTPTQVYEQYF; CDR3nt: TGTGCCAGCAGAACCCCGACCCAGGTCTACGAGCAGTACTTC
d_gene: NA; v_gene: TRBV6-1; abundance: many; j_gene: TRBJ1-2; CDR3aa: CASSALRDTRIGYTF; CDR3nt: TGTGCCAGCAGCGCTCTACGGGATACTAGGATCGGCTACACCTTC
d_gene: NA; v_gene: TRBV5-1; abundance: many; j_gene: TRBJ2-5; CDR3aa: CASKLLGSGGETQYF; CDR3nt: TGCGCCAGCAAGCTCCTCGGCTCCGGTGGGGAGACCCAGTACTTC
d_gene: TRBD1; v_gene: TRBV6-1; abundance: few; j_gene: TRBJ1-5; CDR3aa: CASSHGTGFRPQHF; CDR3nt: TGTGCCAGCAGCCACGGGACAGGGTTTCGGCCCCAGCATTTT
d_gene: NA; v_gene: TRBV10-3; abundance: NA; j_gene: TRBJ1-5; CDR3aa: CAISGQGRGQPQHF; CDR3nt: TGTGCCATCAGTGGCCAGGGAAGAGGACAGCCCCAGCATTTT
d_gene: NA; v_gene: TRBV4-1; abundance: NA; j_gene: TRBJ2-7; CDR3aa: CASSGGGQIYEQYF; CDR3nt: TGCGCCAGCAGCGGGGGGGGACAGATTTACGAGCAGTACTTC
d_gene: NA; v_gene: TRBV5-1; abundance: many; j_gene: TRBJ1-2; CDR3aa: CASSLGAEDYGYTF; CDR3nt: TGCGCCAGCAGCTTGGGGGCAGAGGACTATGGCTACACCTTC
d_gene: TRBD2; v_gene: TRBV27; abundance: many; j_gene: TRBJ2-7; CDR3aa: CASSLFPPGLAGSGAYEQYF; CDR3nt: TGTGCCAGCAGTTTATTCCCCCCGGGACTAGCGGGGTCCGGTGCTTACGAGCAGTACTTC
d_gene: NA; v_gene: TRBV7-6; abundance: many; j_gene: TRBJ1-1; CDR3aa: CASSLGVGNPFF; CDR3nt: TGTGCCAGCAGCTTAGGAGTAGGGAACCCTTTCTTT
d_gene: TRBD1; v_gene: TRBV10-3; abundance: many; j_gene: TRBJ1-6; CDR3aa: CAISETGQGMNSPLHF; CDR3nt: TGTGCCATCAGTGAGACGGGACAGGGGATGAATTCACCCCTCCACTTT
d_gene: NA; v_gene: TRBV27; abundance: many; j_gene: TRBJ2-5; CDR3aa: CASSLSVRGAFQETQYF; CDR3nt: TGTGCCAGCAGTTTATCGGTGAGGGGGGCCTTCCAAGAGACCCAGTACTTC
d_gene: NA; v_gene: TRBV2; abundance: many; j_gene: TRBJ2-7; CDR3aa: CASRVLSYEQYF; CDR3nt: TGTGCCAGCAGAGTGCTCTCCTACGAGCAGTACTTC
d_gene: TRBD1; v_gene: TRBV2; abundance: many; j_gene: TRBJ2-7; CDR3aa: CASSNPLRTGTEQYF; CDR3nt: TGTGCCAGCAGTAATCCCCTCAGGACAGGGACCGAGCAGTACTTC
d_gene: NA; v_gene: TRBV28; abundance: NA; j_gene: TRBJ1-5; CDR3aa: CASSLGEYQPQHF; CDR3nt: TGTGCCAGCAGTTTGGGGGAATATCAGCCCCAGCATTTT
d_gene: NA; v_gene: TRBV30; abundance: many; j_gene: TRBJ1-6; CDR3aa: CAWSPDPPGSPLHF; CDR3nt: TGTGCCTGGAGTCCGGATCCCCCCGGTTCACCCCTCCACTTT
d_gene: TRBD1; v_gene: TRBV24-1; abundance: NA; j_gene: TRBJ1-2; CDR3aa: CATSDAGTGEIYGYTF; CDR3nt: TGTGCCACCAGTGACGCCGGGACAGGGGAGATCTATGGCTACACCTTC
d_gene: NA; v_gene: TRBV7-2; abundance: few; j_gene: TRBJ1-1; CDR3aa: CASSLGGGKGTEAFF; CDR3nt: TGTGCCAGCAGCTTAGGGGGAGGAAAGGGGACTGAAGCTTTCTTT
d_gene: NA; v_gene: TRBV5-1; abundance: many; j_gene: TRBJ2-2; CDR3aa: CASSLWSDGGELFF; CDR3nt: TGCGCCAGCAGCTTGTGGTCGGATGGCGGGGAGCTGTTTTTT
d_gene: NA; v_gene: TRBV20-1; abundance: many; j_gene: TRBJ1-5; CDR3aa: CSARAGNQPQHF; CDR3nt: TGCAGTGCTAGGGCGGGGAATCAGCCCCAGCATTTT
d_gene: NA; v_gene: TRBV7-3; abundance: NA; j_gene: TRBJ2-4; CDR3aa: CASSLSTGAIQYF; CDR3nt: TGTGCCAGCAGCTTAAGTACGGGGGCCATTCAGTACTTC
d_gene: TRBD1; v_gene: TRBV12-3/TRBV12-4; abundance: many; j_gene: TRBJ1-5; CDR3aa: CASGGQGARVGNQPQHF; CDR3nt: TGTGCCAGCGGCGGACAGGGGGCGAGGGTTGGTAATCAGCCCCAGCATTTT
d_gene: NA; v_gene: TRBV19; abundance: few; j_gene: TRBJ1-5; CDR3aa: CASSIGFGQPQHF; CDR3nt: TGTGCCAGTAGTATAGGGTTCGGGCAGCCCCAGCATTTT
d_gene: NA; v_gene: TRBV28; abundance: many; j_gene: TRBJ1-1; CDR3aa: CASSSGGGADTEAFF; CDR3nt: TGTGCCAGCAGTTCGGGGGGGGGCGCGGACACTGAAGCTTTCTTT
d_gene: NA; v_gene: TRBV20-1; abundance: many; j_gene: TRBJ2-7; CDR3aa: CSLRDFGYQQYF; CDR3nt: TGCAGTCTGAGGGACTTCGGATACCAGCAGTACTTC